Below, 23 T cell receptor beta chains from the same sample are listed, as sequenced in a study of PD-1 blockade in mismatch repair-deficient tumors (TCRdb year 2017). Libraries were constructed by the immunoSEQ multiplex PCR assay. TCRdb limited this immuneACCESS table to in-frame rearrangements with V and J called. A share of clones is missing; checked studies link under half to unresolved V genes, and the rest is unexplained. For this sample the table gives approximately 50,000 clones, of which roughly three quarters were detected only once. 2.5% to 4% of the sample goes to the ten largest clones. The source material was peripheral blood, sampled 4 weeks after starting pembrolizumab. All receptors derive from an adult with mismatch repair-deficient cancer.

This clone has just one count. V and J are TRBV18 and TRBJ2-3, with 7 bases lining up with TRBD2. The CDR3 has 15 residues. CDR1 and CDR2 (germline): KGHSH, LQKENI. Trimming took 0 bases from V and 6 from J; bases not matched to a gene: 6. CDR3 in amino acids: CASSPPSGGWDTQYF. CDR3 in DNA: TGTGCCAGCTCACCACCCTCCGGGGGGTGGGATACGCAGTATTTT.

The V and J genes are TRBV10-3 and TRBJ2-7, with TRBD1 matching over 8 bases. CDR1 and CDR2 (germline): ENHRY, SYGVKD. The CDR3 runs 14 residues. V lost 10 bases and J lost 9; bases outside the gene matches: 17. The CDR3 nucleotides are TGTGCCACCTCGACAGGGGAGAACCCGGCGGCGCAGTACTTC. This sequence encodes CATSTGENPAAQYF.

The chain couples TRBV5-8 to TRBJ2-1, with D maybe TRBD1 (7 bases). V was shortened by 0 bases and J by 5 bases, with 12 bases between the two germline ends. In germline, CDR1 is SGHTS, CDR2 YDEGEE. The CDR3 length is 15 residues. The CDR3 sequence: CASSLAGGPNNEQFF. The CDR3 DNA reads TGTGCCAGCAGCTTGGCAGGGGGGCCGAACAATGAGCAGTTCTTC. Variable domain in full (rest from reference TRBV5-8 and TRBJ2-1): EAGVTQSPTHLIKTRGQQATLRCSPISGHTSVYWYQQALGLGLQFLLWYDEGEERNRGNFPPRFSGRQFPNYSSELNVNALELEDSALYLCASSLAGGPNNEQFFGPGTRLTVL.

The gene calls are TRBV5-6 and TRBJ2-1; D uncertain. V was trimmed by 3 bases and J by 8 bases, leaving 6 bases between them. CDR3 length: 11 residues. The germline V gene encodes CDR1 SGHDT and CDR2 YYEEEE. In DNA form, the CDR3 reads TGTGCCAGCAGCTCCACCGATGAGCAGTTCTTC. Translated: CASSSTDEQFF.

This clone showed up just a few times. CDR3 loop: CASSIPQWTGELFF. CDR3 bases: TGTGCCAGTAGTATCCCCCAGTGGACCGGGGAGCTGTTTTTT. V is TRBV19 and J is TRBJ2-2, with D unclear. The CDR3 spans 14 residues. Trimming stripped 3 bases from V and 5 bases from J, with 10 bases between. Looked up from germline, CDR1 is LNHDA and CDR2 is SQIVND (reference sequence).

V gene TRBV10-2 combines with J gene TRBJ2-7; 8 nucleotides line up with TRBD1. Germline V lookup: CDR1 WSHSY, CDR2 SAAADI. The CDR3 is 15 amino acids. J lost 0 bases, V lost 4 bases, and 5 bases had no gene match. CDR3 coding DNA: TGCGCCAGCAGTGCTCGGACAGGGAGCTCCTACGAGCAGTACTTC. Protein sequence: CASSARTGSSYEQYF.

The chain combines TRBV7-2 with TRBJ1-2; 10 nucleotides agree with TRBD1. The CDR3 is made up of 14 amino acids. V was pared by 5 bases and J by 7 bases, with 7 bases of the junction left unmatched. Per germline, CDR1 SGHTA and CDR2 FQGNSA. Here the CDR3 DNA reads TGTGCCAGCAGCAGCAGGACAGGGGGAGGTGGCTACACCTTC. It specifies CASSSRTGGGGYTF.

This clone has a handful of counts. The chain couples TRBV30 to TRBJ1-2, with 7 bases identical to TRBD1. The germline CDR1 and CDR2 sequences are GTSNPN and SVGIG (reference sequence). CDR3 length: 14 residues. V trimming: 1 base; J trimming: 4 bases; junction bases outside the gene matches: 6. CDR3 nucleotide sequence: TGTGCCTGGAGTGATGAGGGGGCCGTCTATGGCTACACCTTC. The encoded protein is CAWSDEGAVYGYTF.

CDR3 in DNA: TGTGCCAGCAGCTCCCAGACTAGGGTGGCTGGAGATACGCAGTATTTT. It codes for CASSSQTRVAGDTQYF. This chain uses TRBV5-4 with TRBJ2-3; possible D gene TRBD2, 6 bases. This CDR3 contains 16 residues. The germline CDR1 and CDR2 sequences are SGHNT and YYREEE (reference sequence). Trimming pared 3 bases from V and 5 bases from J, leaving 19 bases between.

DNA for the CDR3: TGTGCCAGCAGCTTACGAGGGGGCCGGGAAGAGACCCAGTACTTC. This sequence encodes CASSLRGGREETQYF. The chain is built from TRBV11-2 and TRBJ2-5, with TRBD1 matching 7 bases. Germline CDR1 is SGHAT and CDR2 is FQNNGV. After removal of 2 bases from V and 3 bases from J, the junction contained 6 bases not matched to a gene. There are 15 residues in the CDR3.

J is TRBJ1-2 and V is TRBV27; unclear D gene. The CDR3 totals 13 residues. The V gene lost 3 bases and the J gene lost 7 bases, with 12 bases spanning the gap. Looked up from germline, CDR1 is MNHEY and CDR2 is SMNVEV (reference sequence). The CDR3 region is CASSFAGSGGYTF. The CDR3 DNA is TGTGCCAGCAGTTTCGCGGGATCCGGTGGCTACACCTTC.

This chain joins TRBV27 and TRBJ2-3; 11 bases line up with TRBD2. Germline lookup yields CDR1 MNHEY and CDR2 SMNVEV (reference sequence). The junction had 4 bases not matched to a gene; V was cut back by 3 bases and J by 2 bases. This CDR3 spans 16 amino acids. In DNA form, the CDR3 reads TGTGCCAGCAGTTTGGGACTAGCGGCTACCACAGATACGCAGTATTTT. Protein sequence: CASSLGLAATTDTQYF.

The CDR3 reads CSVVLSGRRETQYF. In DNA form, the CDR3 reads TGCAGCGTTGTACTTAGCGGGAGAAGAGAGACCCAGTACTTC. The rearrangement joins TRBV29-1 to TRBJ2-5, with 9 bases identical to TRBD2. The V gene's germline CDR1 is SQVTM and CDR2 ANQGSEA. The ends lost 4 bases at V and 4 bases at J; junction bases unmatched: 7. This CDR3 contains 14 residues.

The chain joins TRBV9 to TRBJ2-1, with unresolved D. V was pared by 4 bases and J by 8 bases, with 7 bases between. The CDR3 runs to 11 residues. Germline CDR1 is SGDLS and CDR2 is YYNGEE. This chain's CDR3 is CASSTDDEQFF. DNA for the CDR3: TGTGCCAGCAGCACCGATGATGAGCAGTTCTTC.

This clone has more than one count but fewer than ten. The rearrangement links TRBV6-1 to TRBJ2-1; a weak D match, TRBD1 (5 bases). The germline gives CDR1 MNHNS, CDR2 SASEGT. This CDR3 has 14 residues. Trimming took off 5 bases at V and 1 base at J, with 9 bases between the two ends. Here the CDR3 reads CASSFQGSYNEQFF. CDR3 nucleotides: TGTGCCAGCAGTTTTCAGGGATCCTACAATGAGCAGTTCTTC.

The genes are TRBV30 and TRBJ1-1; possibly TRBD1 for D (6 bases). The CDR3 contains 13 residues. From germline, CDR1 is GTSNPN and CDR2 SVGIG (reference sequence). Trimming pared 0 bases from V and 1 base from J, leaving 6 bases between. CDR3 protein: CAWSVQGNTEAFF. The CDR3 DNA reads as TGTGCCTGGAGTGTACAGGGGAACACTGAAGCTTTCTTT.

The genes are TRBV30 and TRBJ2-1; 10 nucleotides line up with TRBD1. After removal of 0 bases from V and 6 bases from J, the junction contained 8 bases not matched to a gene. Germline V gene data show CDR1 as GTSNPN and CDR2 as SVGIG (reference sequence). CDR3 length: 16 residues. The CDR3 protein is CAWSVIGTGDGNEQFF. CDR3 bases: TGTGCCTGGAGTGTAATCGGGACAGGGGATGGCAATGAGCAGTTCTTC.

The chain has TRBV5-6 and TRBJ1-2, with D possibly matching TRBD1 (5 bases). Germline V lookup: CDR1 SGHDT, CDR2 YYEEEE. This CDR3 region has 13 residues. With 5 bases removed from V and 1 base from J, the gap between germline ends came to 9 bases. The CDR3 DNA follows: TGTGCCAGCAGGGACATGCTTAACTATGGCTACACCTTC. Protein: CASRDMLNYGYTF.

This clone came up a few times. This chain links TRBV18 with TRBJ2-1, with TRBD2 matching 9 bases. This CDR3 comprises 17 residues. Trimming at V came to 4 bases and at J to 9 bases, leaving 16 bases not matched to a gene. Germline V gene sequence: CDR1 KGHSH, CDR2 LQKENI. The CDR3 DNA is TGTGCCAGCTCACGGGGGGGGCCAGCGGGAGGCCGTGGTGAGCAGTTCTTC. Amino acids: CASSRGGPAGGRGEQFF.

As to this clone: This sample includes further DNA sequences coding for the same CDR3. The chain combines TRBV9 with TRBJ2-3; D gene ambiguous. The length of the CDR3 is 15 residues. Germline V gives CDR1 SGDLS, CDR2 YYNGEE. V lost 3 bases and J lost 0, with 11 bases in between. The CDR3 DNA follows: TGTGCCAGCAGCGCCGGGCCAGCTAGCACAGATACGCAGTATTTT. Protein sequence: CASSAGPASTDTQYF.

The CDR3 reads CASSPEVGGPYEQYF. The CDR3 nucleotides are TGTGCCAGCAGCCCGGAGGTGGGGGGACCCTACGAGCAGTACTTC. This chain uses TRBV5-4 with TRBJ2-7, with D possibly matching TRBD2 (6 bases). With 4 bases removed from V and 2 bases from J, the gap between germline ends came to 16 bases. This CDR3 comprises 15 residues. Germline V CDR1 and CDR2: SGHNT, YYREEE (reference sequence).

The rearrangement joins TRBV6-5 to TRBJ1-1; 7 bases fit TRBD1. CDR3 length: 12 residues. The V and J ends lost 4 bases and 8 bases, in that order; junction bases with no gene match: 4. Germline CDR1 and CDR2: MNHEY and SVGAGI. The CDR3 sequence: CASSSRQGEAFF. As DNA, the CDR3 is TGTGCCAGCAGTTCTCGACAGGGAGAAGCTTTCTTT.

The V and J genes are TRBV21-1 and TRBJ2-7; TRBD1 is the table's D call, not checked against the DNA. TRBV21-1 is listed as a pseudogene. The length of the CDR3 is 15 residues. The CDR3 region is CASSRDRPSSWEQYF. CDR3 DNA: TGTGCCAGCAGCAGGGACAGGCCAAGCTCCTGGGAGCAGTACTTC.